This TCR beta chain was captured in a study of T cells in Graves' hyperthyroidism and ophthalmopathy. This CDR3 is built from 15 residues. V dropped 5 bases and J dropped 3; count of bases not matched to a gene: 3. Amplification yielded TCR beta CDR3 regions, with RNA transcripts as the source. HTBI primers were the set used in a first-round RT-PCR of the TCR CDR3. TCRdb called the multiplex PCR reads again in MiXCR, with one record for every CDR3 protein. The table has a few hundred thousand distinct CDR3 sequences, 12% to 15% seen once; the top ten hold around 14%. In its sample, this clonotype was seen many times.

The specimen was blood. The sequence derives from a woman aged 40-49 years with Graves' hyperthyroidism. The chain has TRBV12-3 or TRBV12-4 and TRBJ2-2; 10 bases line up with TRBD2. CDR3 sequence: CASSTGLADTGELFF. DNA of the CDR3: TGTGCCAGCAGTACCGGACTAGCGGACACCGGGGAGCTGTTTTTT.